The clone carrying this TCR beta chain was observed once. V shed 9 bases, J shed 6 bases, and the junction held 9 bases outside the gene matches. CDR1 and CDR2 from the germline V gene are MNHEY and SMNVEV (reference sequence). The CDR3 contains 14 residues. This entry belongs to a study of blood T cell repertoires in COVID-19. Measured with immunoSEQ multiplex PCR; TCRdb has only the in-frame clones, and not every one. The sample includes hundreds of thousands of clones, 85% seen only once; the top ten take 1.9%. Sequencing was carried out using PBMCs or T cells enriched from blood (not recorded which). This TCR was sampled from a woman in her 30s who had been exposed to COVID-19. This rearrangement joins TRBV27 to TRBJ2-7; 12 positions match TRBD1. CDR3 protein: CASRLGTGGVEQYF. DNA for the CDR3: TGTGCCAGTCGTTTAGGGACAGGGGGCGTCGAGCAGTACTTC.